Sequencing of this T cell receptor beta chain was carried out in a study of blood T cell repertoires in COVID-19. Germline CDR1 MNHEY, CDR2 SVGAGI. V gave up 4 bases and J gave up 6 bases, with 13 bases separating them. The CDR3 spans 13 residues. TCRdb's copy holds only in-frame clones and misses some; the assay was immunoSEQ multiplex PCR. The profile shows about half a million clones, approximately 83% of them singletons. The TCR was taken from a human donor in a cohort sampled during active COVID-19. Sequencing was performed on peripheral blood. The rearrangement joins TRBV6-5 to TRBJ2-7; weak D call: TRBD1 (6 bases). The CDR3: CASSSHRVGEQYF. CDR3 sequence (DNA): TGTGCCAGCAGTTCTCACAGGGTGGGCGAGCAGTACTTC.